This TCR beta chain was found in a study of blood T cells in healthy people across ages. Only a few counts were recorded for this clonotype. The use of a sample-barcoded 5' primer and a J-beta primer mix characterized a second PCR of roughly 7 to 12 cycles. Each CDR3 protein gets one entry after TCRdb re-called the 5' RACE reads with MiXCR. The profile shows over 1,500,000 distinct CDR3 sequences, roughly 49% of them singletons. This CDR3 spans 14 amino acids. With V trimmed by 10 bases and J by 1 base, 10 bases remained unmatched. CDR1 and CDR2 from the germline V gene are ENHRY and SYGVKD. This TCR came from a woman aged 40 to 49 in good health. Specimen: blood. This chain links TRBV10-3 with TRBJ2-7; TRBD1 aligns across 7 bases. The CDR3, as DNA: TGTGCCACCTCCACGACAGGGTCTTCCTACGAGCAGTACTTC. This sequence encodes CATSTTGSSYEQYF.